This entry describes one T cell receptor beta chain. Participant ages covered about 18 to 89 years across 24 US areas. This entry is derived from a study of blood T cell repertoires in COVID-19. V was trimmed by 5 bases and J by 1 base, leaving 14 bases between them. From germline, CDR1 is MNHEY and CDR2 SVGAGI. The CDR3 extends over 15 amino acids. Assay used: immunoSEQ multiplex PCR; TCRdb lists only in-frame clones, some missing. The sample has about 430,000 clones; approximately 90% are singletons. The material sequenced was PBMCs or T cells enriched from blood (not recorded which). This TCR was recovered from a woman between 18 and 30 years old who had been exposed to COVID-19. J is TRBJ1-2 and V is TRBV6-5; D may be TRBD1 (5 bases). The CDR3 sequence is CASSLGAQINYGYTF. CDR3 DNA: TGTGCCAGCAGTCTTGGGGCTCAAATTAACTATGGCTACACCTTC.